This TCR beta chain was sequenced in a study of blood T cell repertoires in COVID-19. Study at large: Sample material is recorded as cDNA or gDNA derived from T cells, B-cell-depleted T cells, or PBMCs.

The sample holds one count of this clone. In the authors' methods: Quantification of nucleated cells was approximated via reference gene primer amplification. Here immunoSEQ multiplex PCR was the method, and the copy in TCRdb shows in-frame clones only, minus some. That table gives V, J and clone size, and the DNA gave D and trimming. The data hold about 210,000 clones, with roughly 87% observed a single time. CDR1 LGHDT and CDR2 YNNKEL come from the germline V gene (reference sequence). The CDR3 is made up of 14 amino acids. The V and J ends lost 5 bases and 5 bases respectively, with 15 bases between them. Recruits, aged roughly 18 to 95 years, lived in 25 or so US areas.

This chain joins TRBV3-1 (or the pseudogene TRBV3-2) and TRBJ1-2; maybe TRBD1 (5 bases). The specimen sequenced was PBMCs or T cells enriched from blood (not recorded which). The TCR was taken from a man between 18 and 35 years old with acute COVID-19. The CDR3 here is CASSVSGLVYGYTF. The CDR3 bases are TGTGCCAGCAGCGTTTCAGGGTTGGTTTATGGCTACACCTTC.